This TCR beta chain came from a study of T-cell memory formation after mild COVID-19. The overall study: The two donors had largely donor-specific TCR clusters. Overall study findings and caveats: Some clones that responded were present in memory (sampled pre-infection), which suggests cross-reactive memory joined.

For this clonotype: The antigen is undetermined.

5'RACE, which relied on constant-segment primers, yielded TCR alpha and TCR beta cDNA libraries carrying sample barcodes and UMIs. Each CDR3 protein is one row after TCRdb ran MiXCR on the 5' RACE reads. The data hold about 600,000 distinct CDR3 sequences, with roughly 22% observed a single time. The V end was cut by 3 bases, the J end by 6 bases, with 15 bases between. Germline CDR1 LGHDT, CDR2 YNNKEL (reference sequence). This CDR3 region has 15 residues. The TCR originated in an adult woman who had mild COVID-19 (a few samples of this study predate the infection). Cell type and time point are not known. Sequenced material: PBMCs or a T cell subset sorted from them (not recorded which). The V gene is TRBV3-1, the J gene TRBJ2-1; TRBD2 is a possible D gene (5 bases). This CDR3 is CASSHPSGYSNEQFF. The CDR3, as DNA: TGTGCCAGCAGCCATCCCAGCGGTTATTCCAATGAGCAGTTCTTC.